The sample holds one count of the clone carrying this TCR beta chain. The data originate from a study of blood T cell repertoires in COVID-19. Germline-derived CDR1 and CDR2 are LGHNA and YSLEER. V was cut by 0 bases and J by 0 bases, with 9 bases left in between. The CDR3 has 16 amino acids. Using immunoSEQ multiplex PCR, the repertoire was profiled, and TCRdb retains in-frame clones only, with some absent. The sample gives roughly 55,000 clones, roughly 87% of which show up once; approximately 7.1% is in the top ten. V gene TRBV4-3 combines with J gene TRBJ1-3; D remains unclear. Sequenced: peripheral blood. This TCR was recovered from a man between 45 and 60 years old with active COVID-19. The CDR3 is CASSQDSGHSGNTIYF. As DNA, the CDR3 is TGCGCCAGCAGCCAAGATTCAGGTCACTCTGGAAACACCATATATTTT.